Reported below is one T cell receptor (beta chain). The antigen is unknown. Additional DNA sequences in this sample encode the identical CDR3. These data are taken from a study of shared clonotypes between healthy human individuals. Findings and limits, study-wide: Donors were few, which limited the genetic and exposure-history diversity represented. Only blood was sampled; tissue repertoires likely differ.

TCRdb's table, derived via immunoSEQ multiplex PCR, lists solely in-frame clones and lacks some. The sample lists over a million clones; about 77% were seen once. This clonotype was sampled from a man aged 18 to 30 in good health. Material: memory CD4+ T cells sorted from blood. The subset is: CD45RA-negative fraction.

In nucleotides, the CDR3 is TGTGCCAGCAGCTTACGCGGGGGAGAAGAGACCCAGTACTTC. Translated: CASSLRGGEETQYF. This chain joins TRBV7-6 and TRBJ2-5, with 7 bases aligning to TRBD2. The germline gives CDR1 SGHVS, CDR2 FNYEAQ. CDR3 size: 14 residues. V gave up 2 bases and J gave up 3 bases; unmatched junction bases: 3.